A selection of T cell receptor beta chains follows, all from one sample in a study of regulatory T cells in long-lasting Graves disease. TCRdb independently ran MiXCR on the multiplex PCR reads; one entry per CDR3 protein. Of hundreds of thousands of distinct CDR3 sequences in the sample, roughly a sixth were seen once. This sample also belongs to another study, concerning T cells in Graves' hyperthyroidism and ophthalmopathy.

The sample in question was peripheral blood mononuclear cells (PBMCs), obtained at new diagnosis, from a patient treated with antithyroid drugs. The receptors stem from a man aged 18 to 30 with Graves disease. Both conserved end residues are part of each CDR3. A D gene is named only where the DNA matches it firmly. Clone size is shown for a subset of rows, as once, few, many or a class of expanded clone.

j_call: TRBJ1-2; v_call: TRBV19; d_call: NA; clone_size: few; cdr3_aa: CASSKGRTDYGYTF; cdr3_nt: TGTGCCAGTAGCAAAGGACGGACCGACTATGGCTACACCTTC
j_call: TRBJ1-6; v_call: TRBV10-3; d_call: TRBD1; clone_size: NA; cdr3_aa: CAISETGGNSPLHF; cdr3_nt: TGTGCCATCAGTGAGACAGGGGGCAACTCACCCCTCCACTTT
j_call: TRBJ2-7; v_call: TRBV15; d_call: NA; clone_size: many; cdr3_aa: CAAAATRTVEQYF; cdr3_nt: TGTGCCGCTGCGGCAACTAGAACGGTGGAGCAGTACTTC
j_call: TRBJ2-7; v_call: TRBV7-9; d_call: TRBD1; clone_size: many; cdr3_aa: CASSSVDRDPREQYF; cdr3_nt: TGTGCCAGCAGTTCGGTTGACAGGGATCCCAGAGAGCAGTACTTC
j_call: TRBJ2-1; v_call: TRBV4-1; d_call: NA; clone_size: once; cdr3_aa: CASNTPSRRNNEQFF; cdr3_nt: TGCGCCAGCAATACCCCCTCGAGGCGGAACAATGAGCAGTTCTTC
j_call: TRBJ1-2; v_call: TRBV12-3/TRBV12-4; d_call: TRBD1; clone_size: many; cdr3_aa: CASSLSRGYGYTF; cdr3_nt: TGTGCCAGCAGTTTAAGCAGGGGGTATGGCTACACCTTC
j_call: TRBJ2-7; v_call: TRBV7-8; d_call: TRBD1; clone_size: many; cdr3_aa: CASRAGQGILNEQYF; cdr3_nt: TGTGCCAGCAGAGCCGGACAGGGTATTTTGAACGAGCAGTACTTC
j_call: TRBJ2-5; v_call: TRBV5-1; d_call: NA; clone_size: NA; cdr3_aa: CASSYDSPPAGTQYF; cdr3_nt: TGCGCCAGCAGCTACGACAGTCCTCCCGCGGGGACCCAGTACTTC
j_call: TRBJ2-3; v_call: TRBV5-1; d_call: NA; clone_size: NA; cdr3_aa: CASSLGYTQYF; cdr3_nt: TGCGCCAGCAGCTTGGGTTATACGCAGTATTTT
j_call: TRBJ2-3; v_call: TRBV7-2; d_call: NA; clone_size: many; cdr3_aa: CASSPMGDTQYF; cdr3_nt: TGTGCCAGCAGCCCCATGGGAGATACGCAGTATTTT
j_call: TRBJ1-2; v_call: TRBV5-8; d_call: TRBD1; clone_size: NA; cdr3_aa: CASSRTGKVGSYTF; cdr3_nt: TGTGCCAGCAGCAGGACAGGGAAGGTCGGAAGCTACACCTTC
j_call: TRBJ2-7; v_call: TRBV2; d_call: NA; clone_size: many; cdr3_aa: CASSASVLPTYEQYF; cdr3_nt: TGTGCCAGCAGTGCATCCGTTCTCCCGACCTACGAGCAGTACTTC
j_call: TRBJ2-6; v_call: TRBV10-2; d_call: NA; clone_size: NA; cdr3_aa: CASSESAWQGARGANVLTF; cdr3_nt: TGCGCCAGCAGTGAGTCTGCTTGGCAAGGGGCGCGCGGGGCCAACGTCCTGACTTTC
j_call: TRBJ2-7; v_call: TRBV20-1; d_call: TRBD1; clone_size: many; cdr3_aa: CSARRGQFYEQYF; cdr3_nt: TGCAGTGCTAGGAGGGGACAGTTCTACGAGCAGTACTTC
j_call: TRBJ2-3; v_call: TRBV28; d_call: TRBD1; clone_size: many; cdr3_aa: CASSLQGYTQYF; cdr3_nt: TGTGCCAGCAGCCTACAGGGGTATACGCAGTATTTT
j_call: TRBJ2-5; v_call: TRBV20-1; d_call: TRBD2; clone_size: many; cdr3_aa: CSVQRGVAQETQYF; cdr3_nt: TGCAGTGTACAGCGGGGGGTCGCCCAAGAGACCCAGTACTTC
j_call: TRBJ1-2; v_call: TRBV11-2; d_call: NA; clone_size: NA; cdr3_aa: CASSLAFFRVNYGYTF; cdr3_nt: TGTGCCAGCAGCTTAGCCTTTTTCCGGGTCAACTATGGCTACACCTTC
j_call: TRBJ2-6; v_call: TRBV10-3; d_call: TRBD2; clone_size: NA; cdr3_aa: CAISETPGLAGAGANVLTF; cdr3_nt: TGTGCCATCAGTGAGACCCCGGGACTAGCGGGAGCTGGGGCCAACGTCCTGACTTTC
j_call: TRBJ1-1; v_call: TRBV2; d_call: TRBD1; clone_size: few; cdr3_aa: CARTIGTGGRNTEAFF; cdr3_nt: TGTGCCAGGACCATCGGGACAGGGGGCCGGAACACTGAAGCTTTCTTT
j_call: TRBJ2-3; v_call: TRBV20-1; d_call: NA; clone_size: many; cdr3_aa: CSARDKGSTDTQYF; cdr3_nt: TGCAGTGCTAGAGATAAGGGTAGCACAGATACGCAGTATTTT
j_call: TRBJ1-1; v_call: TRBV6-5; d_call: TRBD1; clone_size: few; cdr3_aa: CASSYWEGTGDEAFF; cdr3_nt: TGTGCCAGCAGTTACTGGGAGGGGACAGGCGACGAAGCTTTCTTT
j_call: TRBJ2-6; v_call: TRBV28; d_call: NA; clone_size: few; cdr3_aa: CASSLSRSSAPNVLTF; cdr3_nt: TGTGCCAGCAGTTTATCGCGGTCCTCCGCCCCCAACGTCCTGACTTTC
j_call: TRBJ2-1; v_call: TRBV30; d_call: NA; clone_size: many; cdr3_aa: CAWSGGSYNEQFF; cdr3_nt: TGTGCCTGGTCAGGAGGCTCCTACAATGAGCAGTTCTTC
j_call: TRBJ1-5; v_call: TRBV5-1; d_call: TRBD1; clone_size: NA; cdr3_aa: CASSRGVGQGKNQPQHF; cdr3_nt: TGTGCCAGCAGCCGGGGGGTGGGACAGGGGAAAAATCAGCCCCAGCATTTT
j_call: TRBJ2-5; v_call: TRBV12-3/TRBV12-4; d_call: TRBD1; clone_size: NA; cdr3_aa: CASTTGGETQYF; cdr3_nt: TGTGCCAGCACCACAGGGGGAGAGACCCAGTACTTC
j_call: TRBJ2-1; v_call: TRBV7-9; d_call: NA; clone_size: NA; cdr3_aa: CASTISLNEQFF; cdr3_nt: TGTGCCAGCACAATTTCCCTCAATGAGCAGTTCTTC
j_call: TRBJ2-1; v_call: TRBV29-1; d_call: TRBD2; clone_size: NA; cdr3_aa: CSVAQGPWTSGRYRVLYNEQFF; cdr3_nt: TGCAGCGTGGCACAGGGGCCCTGGACTAGCGGGAGGTACCGGGTTCTATACAATGAGCAGTTCTTC
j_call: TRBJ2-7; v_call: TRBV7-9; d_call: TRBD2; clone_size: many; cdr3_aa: CASSSTSGSALMYEQYF; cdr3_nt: TGTGCCAGCAGCTCGACTAGCGGGAGCGCATTAATGTACGAGCAGTACTTC
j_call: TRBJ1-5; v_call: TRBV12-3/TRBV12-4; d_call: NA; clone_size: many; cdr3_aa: CASSLAYRVNNQPQHF; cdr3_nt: TGTGCCAGCAGTTTAGCTTACAGGGTCAACAATCAGCCCCAGCATTTT
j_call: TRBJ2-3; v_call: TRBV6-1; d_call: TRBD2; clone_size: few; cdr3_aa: CASSPGLAVRSTDTQYF; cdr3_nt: TGTGCCAGCAGTCCGGGTCTAGCGGTTAGAAGCACAGATACGCAGTATTTT
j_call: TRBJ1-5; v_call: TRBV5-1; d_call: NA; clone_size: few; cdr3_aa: CASSRDFPNQPQHF; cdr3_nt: TGCGCCAGCAGCCGGGACTTCCCCAATCAGCCCCAGCATTTT
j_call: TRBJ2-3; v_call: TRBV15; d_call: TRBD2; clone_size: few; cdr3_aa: CATSRAREANTDTQYF; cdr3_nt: TGTGCCACCAGCAGGGCACGGGAGGCCAACACAGATACGCAGTATTTT
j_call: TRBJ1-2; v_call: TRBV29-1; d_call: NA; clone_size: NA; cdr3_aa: CSVDSGLGYTF; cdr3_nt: TGCAGCGTTGATAGTGGGCTTGGCTACACCTTC
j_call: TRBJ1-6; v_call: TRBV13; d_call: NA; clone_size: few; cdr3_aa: CASSFGRGNSPLHF; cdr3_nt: TGTGCCAGCAGCTTCGGCAGGGGTAATTCACCCCTCCACTTT
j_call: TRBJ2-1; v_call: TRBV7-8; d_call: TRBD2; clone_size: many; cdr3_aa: CASSSQLANNEQFF; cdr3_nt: TGTGCCAGCAGCTCTCAACTAGCGAACAATGAGCAGTTCTTC
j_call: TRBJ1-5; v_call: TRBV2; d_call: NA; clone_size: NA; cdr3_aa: CASSERVVDQPQHF; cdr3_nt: TGTGCCAGCAGTGAACGCGTGGTAGATCAGCCCCAGCATTTT
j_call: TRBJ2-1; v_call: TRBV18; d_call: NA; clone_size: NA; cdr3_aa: CASSPPEPGNEQFF; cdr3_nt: TGTGCCAGCTCACCACCGGAGCCCGGCAATGAGCAGTTCTTC
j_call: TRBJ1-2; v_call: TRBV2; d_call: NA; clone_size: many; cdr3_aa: CATRLLTDYGYTF; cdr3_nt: TGTGCCACCAGATTGCTGACAGACTATGGCTACACCTTC
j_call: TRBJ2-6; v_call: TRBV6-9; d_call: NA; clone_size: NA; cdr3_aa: CASSYLAGQTSSGANVLTF; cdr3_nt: TGTGCCAGCAGTTATTTGGCGGGACAGACAAGCTCTGGGGCCAACGTCCTGACTTTC
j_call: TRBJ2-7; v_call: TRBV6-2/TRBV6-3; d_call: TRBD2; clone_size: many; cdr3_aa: CASRLAGDGEQYF; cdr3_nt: TGTGCCAGCAGGCTAGCGGGAGATGGTGAGCAGTACTTC
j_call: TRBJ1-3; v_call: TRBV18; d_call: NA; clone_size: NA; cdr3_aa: CASSDSYSGNTIYF; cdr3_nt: TGTGCCAGCTCAGACAGCTACTCTGGAAACACCATATATTTT
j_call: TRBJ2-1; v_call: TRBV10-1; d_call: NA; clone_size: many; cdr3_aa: CASSDPGVNNEQFF; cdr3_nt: TGCGCCAGCAGTGACCCGGGGGTAAACAATGAGCAGTTCTTC
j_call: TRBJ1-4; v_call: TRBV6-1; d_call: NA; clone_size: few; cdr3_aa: CASRSGGTHLWDEKLFF; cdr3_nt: TGTGCCAGCAGGTCGGGGGGGACCCATCTGTGGGATGAAAAACTGTTTTTT
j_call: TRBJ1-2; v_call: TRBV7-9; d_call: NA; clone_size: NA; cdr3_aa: CASSDLAGFERSNYGYTF; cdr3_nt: TGTGCCAGCAGCGACCTCGCAGGGTTCGAGAGGAGTAACTATGGCTACACCTTC
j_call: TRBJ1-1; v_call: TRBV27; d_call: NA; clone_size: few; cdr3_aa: CASSLRGNEAFF; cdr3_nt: TGTGCCAGCAGTTTACGGGGAAACGAAGCTTTCTTT
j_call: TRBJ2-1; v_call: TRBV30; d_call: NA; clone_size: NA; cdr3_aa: CAWSSSYNEQFF; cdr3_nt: TGTGCCTGGAGTAGCTCCTACAATGAGCAGTTCTTC
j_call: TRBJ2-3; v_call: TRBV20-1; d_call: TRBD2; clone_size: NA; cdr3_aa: CSARDLIRTSGITDTQYF; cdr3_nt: TGCAGTGCTAGAGATCTTATCCGGACTAGCGGGATCACAGATACGCAGTATTTT
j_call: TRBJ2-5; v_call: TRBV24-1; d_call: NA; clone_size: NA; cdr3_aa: CATSDSGSWNQGTQYF; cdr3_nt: TGTGCCACCAGTGATTCGGGGAGTTGGAACCAAGGGACCCAGTACTTC
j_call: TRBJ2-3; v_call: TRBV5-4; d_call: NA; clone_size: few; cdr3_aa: CASSFRPPDTQYF; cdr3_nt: TGTGCCAGCAGCTTCCGGCCCCCAGATACGCAGTATTTT
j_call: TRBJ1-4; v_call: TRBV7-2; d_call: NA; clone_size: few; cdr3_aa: CASSSRGRGEKLFF; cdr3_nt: TGTGCCAGCAGCTCGAGGGGCCGGGGTGAAAAACTGTTTTTT
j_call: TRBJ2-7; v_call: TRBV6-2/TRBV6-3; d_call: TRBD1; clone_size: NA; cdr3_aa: CATGKGQGTYEQYF; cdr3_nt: TGTGCCACAGGGAAGGGACAGGGTACCTACGAGCAGTACTTC
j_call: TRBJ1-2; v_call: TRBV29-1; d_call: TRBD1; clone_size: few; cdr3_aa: CSVEHRGDGYTF; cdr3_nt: TGCAGCGTTGAACACAGGGGCGATGGCTACACCTTC
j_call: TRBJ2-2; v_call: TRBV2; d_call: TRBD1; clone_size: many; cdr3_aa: CASSGQGSNTGELFF; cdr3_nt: TGTGCCAGCAGTGGACAGGGCTCGAACACCGGGGAGCTGTTTTTT
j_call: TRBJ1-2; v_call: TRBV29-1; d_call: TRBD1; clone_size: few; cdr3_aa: CSGQGAGGYTF; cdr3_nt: TGCAGCGGTCAGGGGGCCGGAGGCTACACCTTC
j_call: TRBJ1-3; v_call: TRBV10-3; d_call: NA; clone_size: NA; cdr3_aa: CAISGALGNTIYF; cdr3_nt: TGTGCCATCAGCGGGGCGCTTGGAAACACCATATATTTT
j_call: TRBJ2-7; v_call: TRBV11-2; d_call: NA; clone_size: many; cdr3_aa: CASSLAGLTSSYEQYF; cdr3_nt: TGTGCCAGCAGCTTGGCGGGACTCACCAGCTCCTACGAGCAGTACTTC